This TCR beta chain was captured in a study of shared clonotypes between healthy human individuals. Points from the study as a whole: Large depth notwithstanding, sorted-subset sequencing proved incomplete by rarefaction.

CDR1 MDHEN and CDR2 SYDVKM come from the germline V gene. CDR3 length: 18 amino acids. Trimming removed 5 bases from V and 0 bases from J; junction bases left unmatched: 13. To note about this clone: Its antigen is undetermined.

Method: immunoSEQ multiplex PCR; TCRdb's copy keeps in-frame clones and lacks some. The table lists roughly 2 million clones, 90% to 96% of them singletons. Sequencing input: naive CD4+ T cells sorted from blood. As for subset: CD45RA+ positively selected. The receptor comes from a man younger than 35 in good health. The V call is TRBV28, the J call TRBJ2-3; 8 positions match TRBD1. This chain's CDR3 is CASSARGRWGISTDTQYF. The CDR3 nucleotides are TGTGCCAGCAGTGCCAGGGGGCGCTGGGGTATTAGCACAGATACGCAGTATTTT.